This record looks at one T cell receptor (beta chain) sequence and its context. Trimming shortened V by 1 base and J by 5 bases, and 5 bases separated the two germline ends. The germline V gene has CDR1 SGHAT and CDR2 FQNNGV. The CDR3 loop spans 12 amino acids. This sample is part of a study of cytomegalovirus exposure and HLA in healthy donors. Study overall: Prior work identified roughly 120 million unique TCR beta sequences in approximately 200 million T cells.

Both 60 Vbeta primers and 13 Jbeta primers went into the PCR. Measured with immunoSEQ multiplex PCR; TCRdb has only the in-frame clones, and not every one. The sample contains approximately 180,000 clones, 70% to 75% of which appear only once. The donors gave bone marrow, and they were healthy. The material sequenced was PBMCs. This rearrangement joins TRBV11-2 to TRBJ2-5; D remains unclear. The TCR comes from a male donor in good health and CMV-seronegative. CDR3 loop: CASSLVEETQYF. In DNA form, the CDR3 reads TGTGCCAGCAGCTTAGTGGAGGAGACCCAGTACTTC.